One sample yielded the 22 T cell receptor beta chains listed below, sequenced in a study of blood T cell repertoires in COVID-19. Data came from immunoSEQ multiplex PCR; TCRdb stores just in-frame clones and leaves some out. The profile shows fewer than 300,000 clones, about 90% of them singletons. The sample comprised peripheral blood. The receptor set was obtained from a woman aged 40 to 49 who had recovered from COVID-19.

The rearrangement links TRBV7-2 to TRBJ2-1; 9 bases match TRBD1. V dropped 5 bases and J dropped 10; count of bases not matched to a gene: 12. Germline V gene lookup returns CDR1 SGHTA and CDR2 FQGNSA. This CDR3 region has 15 residues. CDR3 nucleotide sequence: TGTGCCAGCAGCCAAAGGGGACAGGGATATGGGGAGCAGTTCTTC. Amino acids: CASSQRGQGYGEQFF.

This clone was seen a few times. The same CDR3 is also encoded by other DNA sequences in this sample. The rearrangement uses TRBV6-5 and TRBJ1-2, with 10 nucleotides matching TRBD1. V was pared by 0 bases and J by 4 bases, with 2 bases of the junction left unmatched. This CDR3 is built from 15 residues. CDR1 is MNHEY and CDR2 is SVGAGI in the germline V gene. The CDR3 region has the DNA TGTGCCAGCAGTTACTCGGGACAGGGGTCCTATGGCTACACCTTC. Its protein is CASSYSGQGSYGYTF.

This clone appeared a single time. V is TRBV6-5 and J is TRBJ2-1; no firm D call. The germline CDR1 and CDR2 sequences are MNHEY and SVGAGI. Trimming removed 2 bases from V and 5 bases from J, with 7 bases in between. The CDR3 spans 13 residues. CDR3 amino acids: CASSYLENNEQFF. The CDR3, as DNA: TGTGCCAGCAGTTACCTAGAGAACAATGAGCAGTTCTTC.

This chain connects TRBV2 to TRBJ2-3; 14 bases are shared with TRBD2. Trimming cost V 7 bases and J 4 bases; bases outside gene matches: 7. Germline lookup yields CDR1 SNHLY and CDR2 FYNNEI. The CDR3 has 16 residues. The CDR3 coding sequence is TGTGCCAGCAACTCCCGACTAGCGGGGGGGGCAGATACGCAGTATTTT. Its protein product is CASNSRLAGGADTQYF.

The CDR3 DNA is TGTGCCAGCAGCAACCCACAGGGTCCCAGCTCTGGGGCCAACGTCCTGACTTTC. Protein: CASSNPQGPSSGANVLTF. The chain joins TRBV9 to TRBJ2-6; maybe TRBD1 (6 bases). V was shortened by 4 bases and J by 0 bases, with 17 bases between the two germline ends. This CDR3 has 18 residues. CDR1 and CDR2 from the germline V gene are SGDLS and YYNGEE. Based on the CDR3 plus reference TRBV9 and TRBJ2-6, the full variable domain is DSGVTQTPKHLITATGQRVTLRCSPRSGDLSVYWYQQSLDQGLQFLIQYYNGEERAKGNILERFSAQQFPDLHSELNLSSLELGDSALYFCASSNPQGPSSGANVLTFGAGSRLTVL.

V is TRBV10-3 and J is TRBJ2-2, with 10 nucleotides matching TRBD1. This CDR3 region has 15 residues. J gave up 4 bases and V 7 bases, and 6 bases lay outside the gene matches. Germline CDR1 reads ENHRY; CDR2 reads SYGVKD. The DNA for the CDR3 is TGTGCCATCACCTCCGGGACAGGGGCCACCGGGGAGCTGTTTTTT. As protein: CAITSGTGATGELFF.

In nucleotides, the CDR3 is TGTGCCAGCAGCGTTTCTAGCGGGGGGGCCCGCACCGGGGAGCTGTTTTTT. It specifies CASSVSSGGARTGELFF. The chain employs TRBV9 and TRBJ2-2, with 12 bases matching TRBD2. Trimming at V came to 2 bases and at J to 4 bases, leaving 6 bases not matched to a gene. The CDR3 extends over 17 amino acids. Germline-derived CDR1 and CDR2 are SGDLS and YYNGEE.

The CDR3 loop reads CSAADGQETQYF. DNA of the CDR3: TGCAGCGCGGCCGACGGTCAAGAGACCCAGTACTTC. The chain links TRBV29-1 to TRBJ2-5; D uncertain. The CDR3 extends over 12 amino acids. V lost 7 bases to trimming and J lost 2 bases, with 11 bases between them. Germline-derived CDR1 and CDR2 are SQVTM and ANQGSEA.

This chain uses TRBV29-1 with TRBJ1-1; 7 bases are a match to TRBD1. The length of the CDR3 is 15 residues. In germline, CDR1 is SQVTM, CDR2 ANQGSEA. The V and J ends lost 0 bases and 7 bases, in that order; junction bases with no gene match: 11. The CDR3 nucleotides read TGCAGCGTTGAAGATTGGGAAGGGGGCTCGGGTGAAGCTTTCTTT. It translates to CSVEDWEGGSGEAFF.

This chain joins TRBV5-4 and TRBJ1-1, with a weak D call TRBD1 (5 bases). The CDR3 loop spans 14 amino acids. The V gene lost 0 bases and the J gene lost 5 bases, with 11 bases spanning the gap. Germline values: CDR1 SGHNT, CDR2 YYREEE (reference sequence). CDR3 amino acids: CASSLERRGTEAFF. CDR3 DNA: TGTGCCAGCAGCTTGGAAAGGCGGGGGACTGAAGCTTTCTTT.

This clone was seen only a few times. The chain is built from TRBV3-1 (or the pseudogene TRBV3-2) and TRBJ1-1; possibly TRBD1 for D (5 bases). Trimming left V 0 bases short and J 6 bases short, with 11 bases between. The germline CDR1 and CDR2 sequences are LGHDT and YNNKEL (reference sequence). The CDR3 runs to 14 residues. The CDR3 reads CASSQDGGYAEAFF. CDR3 sequence (DNA): TGTGCCAGCAGCCAAGATGGGGGGTATGCTGAAGCTTTCTTT.

V gene TRBV13 combines with J gene TRBJ2-3, with TRBD2 matching over 9 bases. Germline V gives CDR1 PRHDT, CDR2 FYEKMQ (reference sequence). With 5 bases clipped from V and 6 bases from J, the junction kept 12 bases outside the gene matches. This CDR3 has 16 amino acids. In nucleotides, the CDR3 is TGTGCCAGCAGCACCCTAGCGGGGACGGGAAAGGATACGCAGTATTTT. Residues: CASSTLAGTGKDTQYF.

DNA of the CDR3: TGTGCCAGCAGTTTATTCCGGGGTGGAAGCAATCAGCCCCAGCATTTT. It yields the protein CASSLFRGGSNQPQHF. The chain has TRBV28 and TRBJ1-5; no clear D. Germline V gene sequence: CDR1 MDHEN, CDR2 SYDVKM. This CDR3 is 16 amino acids long. Between the trimmed V and J ends, which lost 1 base and 1 base, there was a span of 11 bases.

This clone was seen a single time. The rearrangement links TRBV5-6 to TRBJ2-7, with 7 bases lining up with TRBD1. Germline CDR1 is SGHDT and CDR2 is YYEEEE. The V gene end was trimmed by 4 bases and the J gene end by 1 base; junction bases not matched to a gene: 2. The CDR3 is made up of 13 amino acids. Written as DNA, the CDR3 is TGTGCCAGCAGCCGACAGGGTTCCTACGAGCAGTACTTC. Its translation is CASSRQGSYEQYF.

This clone was counted a single time. The genes are TRBV19 and TRBJ2-7; the D is unclear. The CDR3 totals 13 residues. Germline lookup yields CDR1 LNHDA and CDR2 SQIVND (reference sequence). The ends were cut back, 1 base at V and 6 bases at J, with 10 bases in the middle. The CDR3 protein is CASSIGAVREQYF. The CDR3 DNA follows: TGTGCCAGTAGTATAGGGGCAGTCCGCGAGCAGTACTTC.

V gene TRBV19 combines with J gene TRBJ1-2; maybe TRBD1 (5 bases). CDR3 length equals 15 residues. The germline V gene has CDR1 LNHDA and CDR2 SQIVND (reference sequence). V was pared by 3 bases and J by 0 bases, with 11 bases between. The CDR3 region has the DNA TGTGCCAGTAGTATTCAGACAGAAACTAACTATGGCTACACCTTC. Translating gives CASSIQTETNYGYTF.

This clone has only one observation. The CDR3 DNA follows: TGCGCCAGCAGCTTCCTAGCGGGGGGGCAAGATACGCAGTATTTT. Translating gives CASSFLAGGQDTQYF. The chain links TRBV5-1 to TRBJ2-3, with 12 nucleotides matching TRBD2. With V trimmed by 2 bases and J by 5 bases, 3 bases remained unmatched. Per the germline V gene, CDR1 is SGHRS and CDR2 is YFSETQ. The CDR3 runs 15 residues.

This chain links TRBV30 with TRBJ1-2; 11 positions match TRBD1. The CDR3 has 14 residues. Looked up from germline, CDR1 is GTSNPN and CDR2 is SVGIG (reference sequence). With 4 bases clipped from V and 8 bases from J, the junction kept 9 bases outside the gene matches. The CDR3 bases are TGTGCCTGGACCCGTGGACAGGGGGCGCGGGGCTACACCTTC. It codes for CAWTRGQGARGYTF.

This chain joins TRBV7-2 and TRBJ1-5, with D tentatively TRBD1 (5 bases). Germline CDR1 and CDR2: SGHTA and FQGNSA. V lost 5 bases, J lost 2 bases, and 10 bases lay in between. The CDR3 runs 14 residues. The CDR3 loop reads CASSQQAGNQPQHF. The CDR3, as DNA: TGTGCCAGCAGCCAACAGGCGGGCAATCAGCCCCAGCATTTT.

In DNA, the CDR3 is TGTGCCAGCAGTCAGACCCTCGACCAGGGGTTCTTC. Translated, it gives CASSQTLDQGFF. The chain has TRBV6-2 or TRBV6-3 and TRBJ2-1; D possibly corresponds to TRBD1 (5 bases). With 5 bases removed from V and 15 bases from J, the gap between germline ends came to 17 bases. The CDR3 runs to 12 residues. Germline V CDR1 and CDR2: MNHEY, SVGEGT.

The chain links TRBV7-9 to TRBJ2-7; 8 bases map to TRBD1. Per germline, CDR1 SEHNR and CDR2 FQNEAQ (reference sequence). Germline trimming cut 4 bases from V and 1 base from J; bases unmatched to any gene: 3. This CDR3 is 14 amino acids long. CDR3 nucleotides: TGTGCCAGCAGCTCGGGACAGGTTTCCTACGAGCAGTACTTC. Amino acids: CASSSGQVSYEQYF.

This clone has only a few counts. This chain joins TRBV7-9 and TRBJ2-2; tentative D call: TRBD1 (5 bases). V was trimmed by 6 bases and J by 3 bases, leaving 11 bases between them. The germline V gene has CDR1 SEHNR and CDR2 FQNEAQ (reference sequence). The CDR3 sequence is 14 residues long. CDR3 sequence: CASRVDSYTGELFF. CDR3 nucleotide sequence: TGTGCCAGCAGGGTCGACAGTTACACCGGGGAGCTGTTTTTT.